This paragraph reports one TCR beta chain. The antigen is not known. The source of the sample is a study of cytomegalovirus exposure and HLA in healthy donors. Study-wide results and caveats: The authors enumerated 150 to 200 TCR beta chains as linked to cytomegalovirus.

Produced via immunoSEQ multiplex PCR; TCRdb's table is partial and in-frame only. The table lists around 49,000 clones, 94% of them singletons. The CDR3 is 15 amino acids. With 4 bases removed from V and 4 bases from J, the gap between germline ends came to 17 bases. Germline CDR1 and CDR2: SGHRS and YFSETQ. The J gene is TRBJ1-1, the V gene TRBV5-1, with a tentative D call TRBD1 (6 bases). Sample: PBMCs. The sequence derives from a young woman in good health and CMV-seropositive. CDR3 region: CASSRATVQGTEAFF. DNA of the CDR3: TGCGCCAGCAGCCGTGCGACAGTACAGGGCACTGAAGCTTTCTTT.